These 21 T cell receptor beta chains share one sample of origin, sequenced in a study of T cell changes during pregnancy in multiple sclerosis. The table came from immunoSEQ multiplex PCR; TCRdb's copy has only in-frame clones and leaves some out. Among 73,000 or so clones, less than 95% were seen once, and the ten largest hold approximately 0.84%. The sequenced sample was peripheral blood, obtained in the second trimester of pregnancy. These receptors were obtained from a female donor with multiple sclerosis, enrolled in a pregnancy study.

The chain recombines TRBV14 with TRBJ2-3; D unresolved. The V and J ends lost 3 bases and 0 bases respectively, with 7 bases between them. The length of the CDR3 is 14 residues. Germline V gives CDR1 SGHDN, CDR2 FVKESK. The CDR3 region has the DNA TGTGCCAGCAGCCAGGTAGCAAGCACAGATACGCAGTATTTT. Protein product: CASSQVASTDTQYF. The variable domain in full, with the rest retrieved from reference TRBV14 and TRBJ2-3, is EAGVTQFPSHSVIEKGQTVTLRCDPISGHDNLYWYRRVMGKEIKFLLHFVKESKQDESGMPNNRFLAERTGGTYSTLKVQPAELEDSGVYFCASSQVASTDTQYFGPGTRLTVL.

This clone showed up just once. The chain uses TRBV6-1 and TRBJ1-6, with TRBD1 identical over 9 bases. The CDR3 consists of 15 residues. CDR1 and CDR2 (germline): MNHNS, SASEGT. J lost 5 bases, V lost 6 bases, and 5 bases had no gene match. The CDR3 loop is CASSRRDRDNSPLHF. Written as DNA, the CDR3 is TGTGCCAGCAGCCGACGGGACAGGGATAATTCACCCCTCCACTTT.

The DNA of the CDR3 is TGTGCCACCAGCAGTCCGGGGGGAGGGATGAACACTGAAGCTTTCTTT. It translates to CATSSPGGGMNTEAFF. The chain uses TRBV15 and TRBJ1-1; perhaps TRBD1 as D (5 bases). Trimming took off 3 bases at V and 0 bases at J, with 14 bases between the two ends. The CDR3 length is 16 residues. Germline CDR1 reads LNHNV; CDR2 reads YYDKDF (reference sequence).

The J gene is TRBJ2-7, the V gene TRBV27, with D perhaps TRBD1 (6 bases). The CDR3 contains 14 residues. V dropped 5 bases and J dropped 6 bases, with 17 bases sitting between them. Germline CDR1 is MNHEY and CDR2 is SMNVEV (reference sequence). The CDR3 nucleotides read TGTGCCAGCAGTGACCGGCTCCTCAGGGGCGAGCAGTACTTC. Its protein product is CASSDRLLRGEQYF.

Here the CDR3 reads CASSLLAGNSPLHF. Here the CDR3 DNA reads TGTGCCAGCAGCTTACTTGCAGGGAATTCACCCCTCCACTTT. The chain joins TRBV7-3 to TRBJ1-6; a weak D match, TRBD1 (5 bases). Trimming left V 2 bases short and J 7 bases short, with 9 bases between. CDR1 and CDR2 from the germline V gene are SGHTA and FQGTGA. The CDR3 is 14 residues long.

The V and J genes are TRBV29-1 and TRBJ2-5; D gene uncertain. Deletions cut 6 bases from V and 0 bases from J, with 5 bases between. In germline, CDR1 is SQVTM, CDR2 ANQGSEA. The CDR3 is 11 amino acids. The DNA of the CDR3 is TGCAGCGTAATAGACCAAGAGACCCAGTACTTC. This sequence encodes CSVIDQETQYF.

The genes are TRBV7-8 and TRBJ1-4; 7 bases match TRBD1. Germline CDR1 SGHVS, CDR2 FQNEAQ. There are 14 residues in the CDR3. Losses at the gene ends were 6 bases for V and 10 bases for J; bases not matched to a gene: 11. The CDR3 DNA is TGTGCCAGCAGTTACAACAGGGGAGGTGGAAAACTGTTTTTT. It codes for CASSYNRGGGKLFF.

The chain couples TRBV4-2 to TRBJ2-3; 12 bases fit TRBD2. The CDR3 totals 17 residues. The V and J ends lost 4 bases and 2 bases, in that order; junction bases with no gene match: 7. The germline CDR1 and CDR2 sequences are LGHNA and YNFKEQ. The CDR3 bases are TGTGCCAGCAGCCCAGACAGACTAGCGGGAGACACAGATACGCAGTATTTT. Translating gives CASSPDRLAGDTDTQYF.

V and J are TRBV18 and TRBJ2-3; TRBD2 agrees at 10 bases. Germline trimming cut 4 bases from V and 6 bases from J; bases unmatched to any gene: 4. CDR3 size: 14 residues. CDR1 is KGHSH and CDR2 is LQKENI in the germline V gene. CDR3 amino acids: CASSRAGGPDTQYF. Written as DNA, the CDR3 is TGTGCCAGCTCACGAGCGGGGGGGCCGGATACGCAGTATTTT.

The J gene is TRBJ1-1, the V gene TRBV5-4; 7 bases align to TRBD1. The ends lost 7 bases at V and 3 bases at J; junction bases unmatched: 12. The CDR3 totals 15 residues. The germline CDR1 and CDR2 sequences are SGHNT and YYREEE (reference sequence). In DNA form, the CDR3 reads TGTGCCAGCCGTACGGGACAGAGGCCCTACACTGAAGCTTTCTTT. Amino acids: CASRTGQRPYTEAFF.

The rearrangement uses TRBV15 and TRBJ2-6, with D perhaps TRBD2 (6 bases). Germline CDR1 reads LNHNV; CDR2 reads YYDKDF (reference sequence). Trimming cost V 9 bases and J 2 bases, with 14 bases left between them. This CDR3 region has 15 residues. The CDR3 sequence: CATIAGYAGANVLTF. In DNA, the CDR3 is TGTGCCACGATCGCGGGGTATGCTGGGGCCAACGTCCTGACTTTC.

The rearrangement links TRBV19 to TRBJ1-1; no definite D call. The CDR3 runs 14 residues. Trimming took 5 bases from V and 5 from J, leaving 15 bases between them. Per germline, CDR1 LNHDA and CDR2 SQIVND (reference sequence). CDR3 sequence: CASSGREARTEAFF. The CDR3 nucleotides read TGTGCCAGTAGTGGGAGGGAGGCGCGGACTGAAGCTTTCTTT.

The count of this clone is one. This rearrangement joins TRBV11-2 to TRBJ1-1; no firm D call. Germline CDR1 is SGHAT and CDR2 is FQNNGV. The CDR3 runs to 13 residues. The V gene lost 0 bases and the J gene lost 1 base, with 3 bases spanning the gap. DNA for the CDR3: TGTGCCAGCAGCTTAGATCGGAACACTGAAGCTTTCTTT. It encodes CASSLDRNTEAFF.

The V call is TRBV7-2, the J call TRBJ1-3; 7 bases line up with TRBD1. V trimming: 3 bases; J trimming: 9 bases; junction bases outside the gene matches: 5. This CDR3 contains 13 residues. Germline V gene data show CDR1 as SGHTA and CDR2 as FQGNSA. In nucleotides, the CDR3 is TGTGCCAGCAGCTTCGGGACAGTTGGCACCATATATTTT. Its translation: CASSFGTVGTIYF.

The rearrangement uses TRBV10-3 and TRBJ2-5; TRBD2 aligns across 13 bases. CDR3 length: 21 amino acids. Germline CDR1 and CDR2: ENHRY and SYGVKD. V lost 3 bases to trimming and J lost 1 base; unmatched junction nucleotides: 17. The CDR3 reads CAISESGRSSGTSGVQETQYF. CDR3 coding DNA: TGTGCCATCAGTGAAAGCGGAAGATCTTCGGGGACTAGCGGGGTCCAAGAGACCCAGTACTTC.

The table lists this clone with a few counts. The chain has TRBV18 and TRBJ2-5, with D possibly being TRBD1 (6 bases). CDR1 and CDR2 from the germline V gene are KGHSH and LQKENI. V lost 3 bases to trimming and J lost 0 bases, with 11 bases between them. The CDR3 runs 15 residues. CDR3 sequence reads: CASSPAGQHQETQYF. CDR3 bases: TGTGCCAGCTCACCGGCCGGACAGCACCAAGAGACCCAGTACTTC.

The chain links TRBV5-4 to TRBJ2-7; the D gene is possibly TRBD1 (5 bases). Per the germline V gene, CDR1 is SGHNT and CDR2 is YYREEE (reference sequence). This CDR3 comprises 14 residues. In DNA, the CDR3 is TGTGCGCTTAGTTCCAAGGGGTTGGTCTACGAGCAGTACTTC. Translation gives CALSSKGLVYEQYF. The whole variable domain, remainder taken from reference TRBV5-4 and TRBJ2-7, is ETGVTQSPTHLIKTRGQQVTLRCSSQSGHNTVSWYQQALGQGPQFIFQYYREEENGRGNFPPRFSGLQFPNYSSELNVNALELDDSALYLCALSSKGLVYEQYFGPGTRLTVT.

This chain joins TRBV4-2 and TRBJ2-5; D uncertain. This CDR3 region has 13 residues. The germline V gene has CDR1 LGHNA and CDR2 YNFKEQ. V was trimmed by 4 bases and J by 2 bases, leaving 8 bases between them. DNA for the CDR3: TGTGCCAGCAGCCCCCGCCTACAAGAGACCCAGTACTTC. Amino acids: CASSPRLQETQYF.

The genes are TRBV29-1 and TRBJ2-3; 8 bases align to TRBD1. J was trimmed by 3 bases and V by 3 bases; bases with no gene match: 8. Per the germline V gene, CDR1 is SQVTM and CDR2 is ANQGSEA. This CDR3 is 15 amino acids long. The CDR3 protein is CSVDSGGGLTDTQYF. The DNA for the CDR3 is TGCAGCGTTGATTCAGGGGGCGGACTAACAGATACGCAGTATTTT.

The CDR3: CASSGTGSGTEAFF. The CDR3 coding sequence is TGCGCCAGCAGCGGCACAGGGTCTGGCACTGAAGCTTTCTTT. The rearrangement joins TRBV5-1 to TRBJ1-1; D may be TRBD1 (6 bases). V dropped 4 bases and J dropped 4 bases, with 14 bases sitting between them. This CDR3 has 14 amino acids. Germline V CDR1 and CDR2: SGHRS, YFSETQ.

The chain carries TRBV27 and TRBJ1-2; D unresolved. The germline V gene encodes CDR1 MNHEY and CDR2 SMNVEV (reference sequence). This CDR3 comprises 15 residues. Trimming stripped 0 bases from V and 6 bases from J, with 14 bases between. The CDR3: CASSLSIRGLDGYTF. The CDR3 DNA reads as TGTGCCAGCAGTTTATCGATAAGAGGGCTCGATGGCTACACCTTC.